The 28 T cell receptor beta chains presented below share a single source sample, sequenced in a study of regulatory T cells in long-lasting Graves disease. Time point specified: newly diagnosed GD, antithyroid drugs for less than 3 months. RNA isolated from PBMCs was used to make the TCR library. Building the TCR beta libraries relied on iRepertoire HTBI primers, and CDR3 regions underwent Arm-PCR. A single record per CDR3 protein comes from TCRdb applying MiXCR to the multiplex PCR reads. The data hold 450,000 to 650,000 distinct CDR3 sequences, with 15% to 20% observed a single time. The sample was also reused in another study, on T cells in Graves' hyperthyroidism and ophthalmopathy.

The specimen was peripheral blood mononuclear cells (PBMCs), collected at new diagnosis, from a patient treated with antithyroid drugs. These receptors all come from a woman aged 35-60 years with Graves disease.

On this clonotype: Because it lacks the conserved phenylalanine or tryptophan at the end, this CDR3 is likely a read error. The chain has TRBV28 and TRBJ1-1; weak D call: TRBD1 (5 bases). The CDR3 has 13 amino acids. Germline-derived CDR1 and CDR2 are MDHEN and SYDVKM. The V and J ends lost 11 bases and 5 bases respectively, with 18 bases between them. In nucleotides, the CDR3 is TGTGCCGCACGGGGGGTCGGGGATACTGAAGCTTTCCTT. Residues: CAARGVGDTEAFL.

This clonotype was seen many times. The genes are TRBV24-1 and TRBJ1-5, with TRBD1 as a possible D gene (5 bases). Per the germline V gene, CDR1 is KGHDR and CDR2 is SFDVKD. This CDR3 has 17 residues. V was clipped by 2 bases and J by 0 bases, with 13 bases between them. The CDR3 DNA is TGTGCCACCAGTGATTCGAAGGGACGGTATAGCAATCAGCCCCAGCATTTT. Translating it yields CATSDSKGRYSNQPQHF.

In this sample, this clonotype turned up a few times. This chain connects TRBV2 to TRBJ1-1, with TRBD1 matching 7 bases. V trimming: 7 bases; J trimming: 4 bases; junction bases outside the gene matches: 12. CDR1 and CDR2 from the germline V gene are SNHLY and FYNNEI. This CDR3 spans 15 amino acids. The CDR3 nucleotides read TGTGCCAGCACCCTCTCCCGACAGGGTGGCACTGAAGCTTTCTTT. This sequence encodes CASTLSRQGGTEAFF.

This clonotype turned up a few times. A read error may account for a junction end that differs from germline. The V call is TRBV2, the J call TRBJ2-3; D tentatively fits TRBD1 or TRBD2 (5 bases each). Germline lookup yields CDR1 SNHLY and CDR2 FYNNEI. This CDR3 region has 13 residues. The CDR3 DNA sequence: TGTGCCAGCCGGGACCCCCACACAGATACGCGGTATTTT. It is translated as CASRDPHTDTRYF.

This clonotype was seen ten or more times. CDR3: CASSPRWGGITEAFF. In DNA form, the CDR3 reads TGCGCCAGCAGCCCACGTTGGGGGGGTATCACTGAAGCTTTCTTT. The V call is TRBV5-1, the J call TRBJ1-1; D might be TRBD1 (5 bases). The length of the CDR3 is 15 residues. The ends were cut back, 4 bases at V and 4 bases at J, with 17 bases in the middle. Germline V gives CDR1 SGHRS, CDR2 YFSETQ.

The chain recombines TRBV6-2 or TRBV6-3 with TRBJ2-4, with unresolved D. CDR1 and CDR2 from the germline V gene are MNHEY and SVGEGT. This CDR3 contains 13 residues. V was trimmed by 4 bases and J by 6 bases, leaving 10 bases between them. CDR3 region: CASSFGLGNIQYF. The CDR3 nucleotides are TGTGCCAGCAGTTTTGGGTTGGGAAACATTCAGTACTTC.

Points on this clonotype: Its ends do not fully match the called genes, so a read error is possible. The CDR3: CASSQGVWGANEAFF. The CDR3 DNA follows: TGCGCCAGCAGCCAAGGTGTGTGGGGGGCGAATGAAGCTTTCTTT. This sequence joins TRBV28 and TRBJ1-1, with D perhaps matching TRBD1 (6 bases). This CDR3 contains 15 residues. The V gene's germline CDR1 is MDHEN and CDR2 SYDVKM.

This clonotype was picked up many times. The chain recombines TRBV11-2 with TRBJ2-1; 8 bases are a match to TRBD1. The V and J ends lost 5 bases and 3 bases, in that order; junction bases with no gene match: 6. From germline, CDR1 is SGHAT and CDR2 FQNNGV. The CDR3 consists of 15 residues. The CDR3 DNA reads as TGTGCCAGCAGCCCCAGGGACAGGTACTACAATGAGCAGTTCTTC. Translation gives CASSPRDRYYNEQFF.

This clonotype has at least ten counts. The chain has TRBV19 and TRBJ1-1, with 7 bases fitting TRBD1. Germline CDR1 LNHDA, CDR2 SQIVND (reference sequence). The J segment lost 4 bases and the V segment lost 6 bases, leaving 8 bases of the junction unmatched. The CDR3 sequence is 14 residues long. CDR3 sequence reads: CASSLDRWGTEAFF. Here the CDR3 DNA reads TGTGCCAGTAGCCTGGACAGGTGGGGCACTGAAGCTTTCTTT.

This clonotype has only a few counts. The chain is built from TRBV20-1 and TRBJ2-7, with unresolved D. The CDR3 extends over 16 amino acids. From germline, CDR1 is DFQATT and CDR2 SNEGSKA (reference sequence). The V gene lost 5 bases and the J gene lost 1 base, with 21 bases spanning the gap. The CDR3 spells CSAPAEGKSRSYEQYF. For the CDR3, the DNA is TGCAGTGCTCCCGCAGAAGGTAAAAGTAGGTCCTACGAGCAGTACTTC.

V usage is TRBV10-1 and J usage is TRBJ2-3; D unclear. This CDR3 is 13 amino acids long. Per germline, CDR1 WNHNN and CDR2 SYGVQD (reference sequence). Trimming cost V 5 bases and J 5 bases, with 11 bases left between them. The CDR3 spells CASSLRNIDTQYF. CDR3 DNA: TGCGCCAGCAGTCTGAGGAATATAGATACGCAGTATTTT.

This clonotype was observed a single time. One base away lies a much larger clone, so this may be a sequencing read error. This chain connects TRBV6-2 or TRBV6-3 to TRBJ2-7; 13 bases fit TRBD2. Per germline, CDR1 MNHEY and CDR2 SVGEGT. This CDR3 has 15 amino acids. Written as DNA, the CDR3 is TGTACCAGCAACTTTCGGACTAGCGGGGGCTACGAGCAGTACTTC. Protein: CTSNFRTSGGYEQYF.

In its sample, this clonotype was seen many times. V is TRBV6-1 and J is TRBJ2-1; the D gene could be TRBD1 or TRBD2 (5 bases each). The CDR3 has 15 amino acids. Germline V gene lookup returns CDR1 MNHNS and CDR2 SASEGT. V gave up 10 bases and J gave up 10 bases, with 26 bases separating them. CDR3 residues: CATTPRGPRLGEQFF. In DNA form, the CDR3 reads TGTGCCACCACCCCGAGGGGACCTCGTCTCGGGGAGCAGTTCTTC.

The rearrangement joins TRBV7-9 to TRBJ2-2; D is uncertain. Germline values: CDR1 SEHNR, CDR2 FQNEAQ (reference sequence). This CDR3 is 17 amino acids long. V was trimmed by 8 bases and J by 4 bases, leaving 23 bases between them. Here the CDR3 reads CASFPPRPQTSTGELFF. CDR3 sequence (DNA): TGTGCCAGCTTCCCCCCGAGGCCCCAGACATCCACCGGGGAGCTGTTTTTT.

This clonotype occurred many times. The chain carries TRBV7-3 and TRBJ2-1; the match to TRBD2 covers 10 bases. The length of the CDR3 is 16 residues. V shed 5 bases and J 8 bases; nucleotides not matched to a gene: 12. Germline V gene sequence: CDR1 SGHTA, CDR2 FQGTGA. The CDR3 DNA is TGTGCCAGCAGCCATTGGCCTAGCGGGGGTTGGGATGAGCAGTTCTTC. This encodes CASSHWPSGGWDEQFF.

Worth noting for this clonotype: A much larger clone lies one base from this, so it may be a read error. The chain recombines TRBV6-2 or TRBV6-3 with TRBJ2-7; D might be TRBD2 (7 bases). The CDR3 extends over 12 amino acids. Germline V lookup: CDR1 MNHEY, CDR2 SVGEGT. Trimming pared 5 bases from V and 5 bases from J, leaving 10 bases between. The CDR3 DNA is TGTGCCAGCAGTGACGGGGGGCACGAGCAGTACTTC. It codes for CASSDGGHEQYF.

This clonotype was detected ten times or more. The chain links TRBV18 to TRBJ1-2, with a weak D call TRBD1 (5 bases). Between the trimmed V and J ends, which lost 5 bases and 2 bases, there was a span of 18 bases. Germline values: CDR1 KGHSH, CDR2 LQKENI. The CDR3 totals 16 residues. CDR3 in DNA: TGTGCCAGCTCATTATCCGTCGGGGGTTGGAACTATGGCTACACCTTC. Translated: CASSLSVGGWNYGYTF.

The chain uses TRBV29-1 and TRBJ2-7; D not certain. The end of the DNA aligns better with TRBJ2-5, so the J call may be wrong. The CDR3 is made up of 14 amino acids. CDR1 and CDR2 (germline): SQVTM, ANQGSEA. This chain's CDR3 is CSVENVEDLETQYF. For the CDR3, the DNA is TGCAGCGTTGAAAATGTGGAAGATCTTGAGACCCAGTACTTC.

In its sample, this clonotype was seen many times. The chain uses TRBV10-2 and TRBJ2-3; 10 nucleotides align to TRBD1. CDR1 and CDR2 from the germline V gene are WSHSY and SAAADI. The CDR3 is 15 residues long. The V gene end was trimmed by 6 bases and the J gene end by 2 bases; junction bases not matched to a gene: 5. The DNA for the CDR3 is TGCGCCAGCAGCTCCGGGACAGGGGTCACAGATACGCAGTATTTT. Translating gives CASSSGTGVTDTQYF.

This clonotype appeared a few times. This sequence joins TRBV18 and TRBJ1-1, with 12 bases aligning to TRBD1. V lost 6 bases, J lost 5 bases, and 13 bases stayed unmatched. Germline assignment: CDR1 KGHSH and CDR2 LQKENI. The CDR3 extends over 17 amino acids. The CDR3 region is CASSAGTGGVQGTEAFF. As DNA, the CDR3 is TGTGCCAGCTCCGCCGGGACAGGGGGCGTCCAGGGAACTGAAGCTTTCTTT.

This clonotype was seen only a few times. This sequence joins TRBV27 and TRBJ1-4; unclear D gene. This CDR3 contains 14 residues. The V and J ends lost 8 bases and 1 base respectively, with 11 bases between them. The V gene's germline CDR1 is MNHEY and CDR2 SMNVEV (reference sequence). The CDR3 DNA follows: TGTGCCAGCCGACCCCGGGGAACTAATGAAAAACTGTTTTTT. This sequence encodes CASRPRGTNEKLFF.

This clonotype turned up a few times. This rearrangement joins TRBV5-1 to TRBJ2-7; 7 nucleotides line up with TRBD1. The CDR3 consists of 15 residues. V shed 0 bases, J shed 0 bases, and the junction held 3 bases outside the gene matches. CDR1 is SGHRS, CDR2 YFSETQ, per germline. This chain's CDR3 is CASSLEGASSYEQYF. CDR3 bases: TGCGCCAGCAGCTTGGAGGGGGCTTCCTCCTACGAGCAGTACTTC.

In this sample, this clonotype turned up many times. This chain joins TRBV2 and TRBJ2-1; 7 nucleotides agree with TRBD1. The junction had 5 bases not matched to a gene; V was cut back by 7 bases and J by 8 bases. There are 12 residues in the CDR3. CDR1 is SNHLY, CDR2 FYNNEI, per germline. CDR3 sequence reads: CASNQGGDEQFF. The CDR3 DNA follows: TGTGCCAGCAACCAAGGGGGCGATGAGCAGTTCTTC.

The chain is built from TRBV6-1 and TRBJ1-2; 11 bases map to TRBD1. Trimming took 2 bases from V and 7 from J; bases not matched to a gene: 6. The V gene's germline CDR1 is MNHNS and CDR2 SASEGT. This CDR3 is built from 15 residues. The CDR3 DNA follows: TGTGCCAGCAGTGAACTTGGACAGGGGGCAGGTGGCTACACCTTC. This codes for CASSELGQGAGGYTF.

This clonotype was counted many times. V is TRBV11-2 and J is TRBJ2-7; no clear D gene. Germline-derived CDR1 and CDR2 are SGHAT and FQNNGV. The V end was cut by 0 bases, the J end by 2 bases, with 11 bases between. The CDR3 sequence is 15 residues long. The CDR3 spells CASSLDRSSAYEQYF. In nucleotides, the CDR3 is TGTGCCAGCAGCTTAGATCGGTCTAGTGCCTACGAGCAGTACTTC. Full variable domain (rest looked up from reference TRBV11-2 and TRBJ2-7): EAGVAQSPRYKIIEKRQSVAFWCNPISGHATLYWYQQILGQGPKLLIQFQNNGVVDDSQLPKDRFSAERLKGVDSTLKIQPAKLEDSAVYLCASSLDRSSAYEQYFGPGTRLTVT.

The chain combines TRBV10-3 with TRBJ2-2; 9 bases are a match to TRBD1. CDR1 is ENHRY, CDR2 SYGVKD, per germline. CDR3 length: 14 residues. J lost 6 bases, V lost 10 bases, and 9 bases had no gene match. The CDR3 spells CATLGTGIAGELFF. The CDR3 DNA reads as TGTGCCACGTTAGGGACAGGGATCGCCGGGGAGCTGTTTTTT.

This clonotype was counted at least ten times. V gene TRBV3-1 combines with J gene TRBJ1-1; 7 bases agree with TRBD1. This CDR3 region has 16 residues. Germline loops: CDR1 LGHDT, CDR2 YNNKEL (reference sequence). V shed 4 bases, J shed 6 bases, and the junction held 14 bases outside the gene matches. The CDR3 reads CASSPQYGQVGAEAFF. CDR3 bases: TGTGCCAGCAGCCCGCAATATGGACAGGTCGGCGCTGAAGCTTTCTTT.

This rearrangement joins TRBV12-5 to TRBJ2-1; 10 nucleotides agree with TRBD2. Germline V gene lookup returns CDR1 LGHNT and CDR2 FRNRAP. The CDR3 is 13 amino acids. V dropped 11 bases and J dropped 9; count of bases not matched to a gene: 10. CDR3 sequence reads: CASALAGESEQFF. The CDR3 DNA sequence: TGTGCTTCAGCTCTAGCGGGGGAGAGTGAGCAGTTCTTC.